This T cell receptor (beta chain) was obtained from a study of T cell repertoires in cytomegalovirus infection. Germline-derived CDR1 and CDR2 are KGHSH and LQKENI. Trimming removed 4 bases from V and 6 bases from J; junction bases left unmatched: 19. The CDR3 extends over 18 amino acids. Using its own MiXCR run on the reads, TCRdb lists one record per CDR3 protein. The sample holds tens of thousands of distinct CDR3 sequences, about half seen once. Notes on this clonotype: Antigen specificity is unknown.

The material was CD8+ T cells from cultured PBMCs, obtained from culture after CMV antigen stimulation. The receptor was derived from a human donor in good health (CMV status not recorded). Some clones in this sample may be carry-over from other donors' samples. The V call is TRBV18, the J call TRBJ1-2, with TRBD1 identical over 8 bases. For the CDR3, the DNA is TGTGCCAGCTCACTGGCTGAAACCGGTTACGACAGGGGAGATGGCTACACCTTC. Its translation: CASSLAETGYDRGDGYTF.